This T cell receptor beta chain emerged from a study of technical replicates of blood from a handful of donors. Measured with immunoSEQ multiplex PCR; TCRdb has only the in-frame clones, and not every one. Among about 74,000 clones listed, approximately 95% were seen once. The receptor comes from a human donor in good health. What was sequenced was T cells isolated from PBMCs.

The CDR3 protein is CAIRGSGDPYEQYF. Written as DNA, the CDR3 is TGTGCCATCAGGGGCTCGGGGGACCCCTACGAGCAGTACTTC. The chain has TRBV10-3 and TRBJ2-7; D possibly corresponds to TRBD2 (6 bases). The CDR3 consists of 14 residues. Germline assignment: CDR1 ENHRY and CDR2 SYGVKD. V gave up 6 bases and J gave up 2 bases, with 14 bases separating them.